Included here is one TCR beta chain sequence, with context. The record originates from a study of CD8 T cells in Susac syndrome. It was with random hexamers that 0.5 to 1 ug RNA was reverse transcribed. immunoSEQ multiplex PCR amplified TCR beta CDR3 across 54 Vbeta, 13 Jbeta. TCRdb re-called the immunoSEQ multiplex PCR reads through MiXCR, storing one row per CDR3 protein. This table has about 300,000 distinct CDR3 sequences, almost 85% appearing once. Negative isolation yielded the CD8+ and CD4+ T cells, while FACS enriched the TEMRA cells. Germline assignment: CDR1 SGHVT and CDR2 SQSDAQ. The CDR3 length is 14 residues. Trimming left V 2 bases short and J 6 bases short, with 10 bases between.

The sequencing input was CD8+ T cells from PBMCs. The TCR comes from a human donor with multiple sclerosis. J is TRBJ2-2 and V is TRBV7-4; D uncertain. CDR3 nucleotides: TGTGCCAGCAGCTTATACGGTAGTCCCGGGGAGCTGTTTTTT. Translating gives CASSLYGSPGELFF.